Sequencing of this T cell receptor beta chain was carried out in a study of blood T cells in healthy people across ages. Study-wide results and caveats: Estimated diversity, derived from one million T cells, was regarded as an underestimate. More naive CD4+ cells and higher diversity were found in long-lived than in aged donors. There was no known CMV status for donors, so expanded clonotype changes were possibly confounded. As age increased, TCR beta diversity per million T cells fell in a roughly linear fashion.

As to this clonotype: No antigen is known for it.

The V and J ends lost 5 bases and 5 bases respectively, with 8 bases between them. Germline assignment: CDR1 SNHLY and CDR2 FYNNEI. The CDR3 totals 12 residues. A J-beta primer mix and a sample-barcoded 5' primer were used in a second PCR of about 7 to 12 cycles. TCRdb re-analysed the 5' RACE reads in MiXCR, keeping a single row per CDR3 protein. The sample holds about 380,000 distinct CDR3 sequences, over 45% seen once. This chain joins TRBV2 and TRBJ2-3, with unresolved D. The receptor was derived from a man aged 55-75 years in good health. Sequences were obtained from blood. The CDR3 spells CASSKLRDTQYF. Here the CDR3 DNA reads TGTGCCAGCAGTAAACTCCGAGATACGCAGTATTTT.